This section outlines one TCR beta chain sequence together with its context. The entry originates in a study of OX40 agonist ivuxolimab in advanced cancers. Libraries were prepared by immunoSEQ multiplex PCR; TCRdb keeps only in-frame clonotypes and omits some of them. The sample lists around 53,000 clones, around 84% seen once, with about an eighth in the top ten. The TCR comes from an adult with an advanced solid tumor such as melanoma, head and neck, liver or kidney cancer. Specimen: CD4+ or CD8+ T cells sorted from blood, collected in a trial of the OX40 agonist ivuxolimab.

The CDR3 nucleotides read TGCAGCGTTGAAGGGCTAGGGGGGCCTACGCAGTATTTT. The encoded protein is CSVEGLGGPTQYF. V is TRBV29-1 and J is TRBJ2-3, with D perhaps given as TRBD1 or TRBD2 (6 bases each). Looked up from germline, CDR1 is SQVTM and CDR2 is ANQGSEA. The V end was cut by 1 base, the J end by 8 bases, with 13 bases between. The CDR3 runs 13 residues.